These 27 T cell receptor beta chains came from one sample sequenced in a study of CD8 T cells in ankylosing spondylitis. A single record per CDR3 protein comes from TCRdb applying MiXCR to the 5' RACE reads. Of under 300,000 distinct CDR3 sequences in the sample, 15% to 20% were seen once. Sequences were obtained from blood, either unsorted or a sorted T cell fraction (not recorded which). The receptors shown here come from a male donor with ankylosing spondylitis or in good health (not recorded which).

This clonotype was seen many times. The genes are TRBV10-2 and TRBJ1-5; TRBD1 matches at 11 bases. The CDR3 is 15 residues long. Germline values: CDR1 WSHSY, CDR2 SAAADI. J was trimmed by 5 bases and V by 4 bases; bases with no gene match: 4. CDR3 nucleotides: TGCGCCAGCAGTGGGGGGACAGGGGGGGATCAGCCCCAGCATTTT. Translation gives CASSGGTGGDQPQHF.

This clonotype was seen at least ten times. The chain combines TRBV6-2 or TRBV6-3 with TRBJ2-3, with 7 nucleotides matching TRBD2. Germline assignment: CDR1 MNHEY and CDR2 SVGEGT. Germline trimming cut 7 bases from V and 4 bases from J; bases unmatched to any gene: 8. The CDR3 has 14 amino acids. CDR3 sequence: CASKKREFPDTQYF. The CDR3 DNA reads TGTGCCAGCAAGAAGCGGGAATTCCCAGATACGCAGTATTTT.

For this clonotype: This sequence may be a read error, since a much larger clone differs from it by one base. The rearrangement uses TRBV28 and TRBJ2-7; 10 nucleotides match TRBD1. CDR3 length equals 13 residues. Germline V gives CDR1 MDHEN, CDR2 SYDVKM. J was trimmed by 3 bases and V by 6 bases; bases with no gene match: 2. CDR3 protein: CASSDRGLYEQYF. For the CDR3, the DNA is TGTGCCAGCAGCGACAGGGGGCTCTACGAGCAGTACTTC.

The J gene is TRBJ2-3, the V gene TRBV29-1; TRBD1 agrees at 12 bases. Trimming at V came to 4 bases and at J to 4 bases, leaving 3 bases not matched to a gene. The CDR3 consists of 14 residues. CDR1 and CDR2 (germline): SQVTM, ANQGSEA. This CDR3 is CSVAGTGGADTQYF. CDR3 sequence (DNA): TGCAGCGTTGCCGGGACAGGGGGCGCAGATACGCAGTATTTT.

This chain links TRBV3-1 with TRBJ2-7; 8 bases agree with TRBD1. The V and J ends lost 3 bases and 3 bases, in that order; junction bases with no gene match: 4. The CDR3 is 14 residues long. Per the germline V gene, CDR1 is LGHDT and CDR2 is YNNKEL (reference sequence). The CDR3 loop is CASSHTGGYYEQYF. CDR3 nucleotide sequence: TGTGCCAGCAGCCATACAGGGGGGTACTACGAGCAGTACTTC.

A few counts support this clonotype. The CDR3 spells CASSYSGQGAIIAGELFF. Here the CDR3 DNA reads TGTGCCAGCAGTTACTCTGGGCAGGGGGCGATAATCGCCGGGGAGCTGTTTTTT. The chain carries TRBV6-2 or TRBV6-3 and TRBJ2-2, with TRBD1 matching over 8 bases. CDR3 length: 18 amino acids. J lost 6 bases, V lost 0 bases, and 12 bases had no gene match. The germline V gene encodes CDR1 MNHEY and CDR2 SVGEGT.

This clonotype was seen repeatedly, ten times or more. The chain couples TRBV5-1 to TRBJ2-1; no clear D gene. The germline gives CDR1 SGHRS, CDR2 YFSETQ. V was cut by 4 bases and J by 2 bases, with 13 bases left in between. This CDR3 is 15 amino acids long. CDR3 loop: CASSPRHMPYNEQFF. As DNA, the CDR3 is TGCGCCAGCAGCCCCAGACATATGCCCTACAATGAGCAGTTCTTC.

This clonotype was detected once. The chain links TRBV10-3 to TRBJ2-7, with 7 positions matching TRBD1. Unmatched junction bases numbered 12, after V lost 6 bases and J lost 4 bases. Germline CDR1 is ENHRY and CDR2 is SYGVKD. The CDR3 is 15 residues long. This CDR3 reads CAIRKTGLQPYEQYF. CDR3 in DNA: TGTGCCATCAGAAAGACAGGGCTTCAGCCATACGAGCAGTACTTC.

J is TRBJ2-4 and V is TRBV10-3; no definite D call. Looked up from germline, CDR1 is ENHRY and CDR2 is SYGVKD. V was shortened by 2 bases and J by 1 base, with 6 bases between the two germline ends. CDR3 length equals 14 residues. CDR3 in DNA: TGTGCCATCAGTGAGACCGATGCCAAAAACATTCAGTACTTC. This translates into CAISETDAKNIQYF.

The sample holds a few counts of this clonotype. The V call is TRBV29-1, the J call TRBJ2-2; D unresolved. The ends were cut back, 4 bases at V and 6 bases at J, with 9 bases in the middle. CDR1 and CDR2 from the germline V gene are SQVTM and ANQGSEA. The CDR3 totals 12 residues. CDR3 residues: CSVVVMSGELFF. DNA for the CDR3: TGCAGCGTTGTGGTCATGTCCGGGGAGCTGTTTTTT.

Concerning this clonotype: The conserved final phenylalanine or tryptophan is absent from the CDR3, which likely points to a read error. This rearrangement joins TRBV5-1 to TRBJ2-1; a weak D match, TRBD2 (5 bases). The V end was cut by 4 bases, the J end by 7 bases, with 15 bases between. The CDR3 consists of 14 residues. The germline V gene encodes CDR1 SGHRS and CDR2 YFSETQ. The CDR3 region is CASSPTAGGNEQFL. CDR3 nucleotides: TGCGCCAGCAGCCCCACCGCGGGCGGGAATGAGCAGTTCCTC.

This clonotype was observed a handful of times. The chain recombines TRBV27 with TRBJ2-3; 7 nucleotides line up with TRBD2. The junction had 10 bases not matched to a gene; V was cut back by 7 bases and J by 0 bases. Germline loops: CDR1 MNHEY, CDR2 SMNVEV (reference sequence). The CDR3 sequence is 16 residues long. The CDR3 protein is CASTRRGGSSTDTQYF. The CDR3 bases are TGTGCCAGCACCCGGCGAGGCGGGAGTAGCACAGATACGCAGTATTTT.

The chain couples TRBV4-1 to TRBJ2-7; no clear D. This CDR3 is 14 amino acids long. Germline V CDR1 and CDR2: MGHRA, YSYEKL. Trimming stripped 0 bases from V and 6 bases from J, with 12 bases between. CDR3 in amino acids: CASSQDRPTAEQYF. The CDR3 nucleotides read TGCGCCAGCAGCCAAGACCGGCCTACGGCCGAGCAGTACTTC.

This clonotype was observed many times. DNA for the CDR3: TGTGCCAGCAGCGCGCCAAACACCGGGGAGCTGTTTTTT. The encoded protein is CASSAPNTGELFF. The V call is TRBV5-5, the J call TRBJ2-2; D not certain. This CDR3 has 13 amino acids. Germline V gene sequence: CDR1 SGHKS, CDR2 YYEKEE (reference sequence). The germline V and J ends were trimmed by 4 bases and 2 bases, with 6 bases remaining between them.

This clonotype turned up a few times. This chain links TRBV11-2 with TRBJ2-4; 7 bases agree with TRBD2. Trimming cost V 9 bases and J 8 bases; bases outside gene matches: 4. The V gene's germline CDR1 is SGHAT and CDR2 FQNNGV. The CDR3 has 11 amino acids. CDR3 region: CASGGVDIQYF. The CDR3 nucleotides read TGTGCCAGTGGGGGGGTGGACATTCAGTACTTC.

This clonotype came up a few times. CDR3 residues: CASSKALRDPAQYF. For the CDR3, the DNA is TGTGCCAGCAGCAAAGCGCTCCGGGACCCAGCCCAGTACTTC. This chain links TRBV21-1 with TRBJ2-7; the listed D gene, TRBD1, was not tested against the DNA. TRBV21-1 is deemed a pseudogene. The CDR3 runs 14 residues.

This clonotype was found a few times. V is TRBV27 and J is TRBJ1-1; 10 bases fit TRBD1. The CDR3 is made up of 17 amino acids. In germline, CDR1 is MNHEY, CDR2 SMNVEV (reference sequence). The V segment lost 5 bases and the J segment 2 bases; nucleotides outside the gene matches: 11. CDR3: CASSPRQGAIPNTEAFF. The CDR3 DNA is TGTGCCAGCAGTCCAAGACAGGGGGCCATTCCAAACACTGAAGCTTTCTTT.

This clonotype was detected ten times or more. The genes are TRBV12-3 or TRBV12-4 and TRBJ1-1; D gene ambiguous. There are 13 residues in the CDR3. V was shortened by 3 bases and J by 1 base, with 6 bases between the two germline ends. The DNA for the CDR3 is TGTGCCAGCAGTTTCTCTGGGAACACTGAAGCTTTCTTT. Translated: CASSFSGNTEAFF.

This clonotype has a count of ten or more. V gene TRBV4-1 combines with J gene TRBJ2-7; 9 nucleotides match TRBD2. V shed 1 base and J 1 base; nucleotides not matched to a gene: 2. The length of the CDR3 is 15 residues. CDR1 and CDR2 from the germline V gene are MGHRA and YSYEKL. CDR3 region: CASSQGLADSYEQYF. The CDR3 DNA reads TGCGCCAGCAGCCAAGGACTAGCGGATTCCTACGAGCAGTACTTC.

The CDR3 coding sequence is TGCAGCGTTGAAGTCGCCGTAGCGGCAAGGTCGTACGAGCAGTACTTC. Translated: CSVEVAVAARSYEQYF. This rearrangement joins TRBV29-1 to TRBJ2-7; tentative D call: TRBD2 (6 bases). The CDR3 sequence is 16 residues long. The germline gives CDR1 SQVTM, CDR2 ANQGSEA. V was shortened by 1 base and J by 4 bases, with 20 bases between the two germline ends.

The chain couples TRBV3-1 to TRBJ2-7; D may be TRBD1 or TRBD2 (5 bases each). V lost 3 bases, J lost 0 bases, and 12 bases lay in between. The CDR3 consists of 15 residues. Germline lookup yields CDR1 LGHDT and CDR2 YNNKEL (reference sequence). The CDR3 sequence: CASSQYRDHSYEQYF. The CDR3 coding sequence is TGTGCCAGCAGCCAGTACCGGGACCACTCCTACGAGCAGTACTTC.

The table lists this clonotype with many counts. The rearrangement links TRBV5-1 to TRBJ2-1; weak D call: TRBD2 (6 bases). The germline gives CDR1 SGHRS, CDR2 YFSETQ. Trimming stripped 2 bases from V and 1 base from J, with 10 bases between. This CDR3 has 15 residues. The CDR3 DNA is TGCGCCAGCAGCTTAACGGGAGTGTCCTACAATGAGCAGTTCTTC. Amino acid sequence: CASSLTGVSYNEQFF. The entire variable domain, with the rest obtained from reference TRBV5-1 and TRBJ2-1, is as follows: KAGVTQTPRYLIKTRGQQVTLSCSPISGHRSVSWYQQTPGQGLQFLFEYFSETQRNKGNFPGRFSGRQFSNSRSEMNVSTLELGDSALYLCASSLTGVSYNEQFFGPGTRLTVL.

The table lists this clonotype with a few counts. V and J are TRBV12-3 or TRBV12-4 and TRBJ2-7; 15 bases line up with TRBD2. CDR3 length: 19 residues. V was clipped by 5 bases and J by 2 bases; unmatched bases: 13. The CDR3 sequence: CASSHGLAGGRLIPYEQYF. The CDR3 nucleotides are TGTGCCAGCAGTCACGGACTAGCGGGAGGGAGGTTAATACCCTACGAGCAGTACTTC.

This clonotype has a handful of counts. The V and J genes are TRBV12-3 or TRBV12-4 and TRBJ1-5; 9 bases match TRBD1. J lost 5 bases, V lost 6 bases, and 5 bases had no gene match. The CDR3 is made up of 14 amino acids. The chain's CDR3 is CASSLTGGHQPQHF. As DNA, the CDR3 is TGTGCCAGCAGCCTGACAGGGGGGCATCAGCCCCAGCATTTT.

This sequence joins TRBV6-2 or TRBV6-3 and TRBJ2-1, with 11 bases fitting TRBD2. CDR1 MNHEY and CDR2 SVGEGT come from the germline V gene. CDR3 size: 13 residues. V shed 8 bases and J 12 bases; nucleotides not matched to a gene: 9. This CDR3 reads CASGLAGSWSQFF. The CDR3 region has the DNA TGTGCCAGCGGACTAGCGGGTTCTTGGTCGCAGTTCTTC.

This sequence joins TRBV10-3 and TRBJ2-2; D not certain. CDR1 and CDR2 from the germline V gene are ENHRY and SYGVKD. The germline V and J ends were trimmed by 0 bases and 1 base, with 3 bases remaining between them. This CDR3 is built from 14 residues. CDR3 region: CAISESENTGELFF. In nucleotides, the CDR3 is TGTGCCATCAGTGAGTCAGAGAACACCGGGGAGCTGTTTTTT.

V and J are TRBV29-1 and TRBJ2-3, with 7 positions matching TRBD1. The CDR3 is 13 amino acids. The trim removed 4 bases at V and 3 bases at J, leaving 4 bases unmatched. Germline CDR1 is SQVTM and CDR2 is ANQGSEA. The CDR3 loop reads CSVVQGVTDTQYF. In DNA, the CDR3 is TGCAGCGTTGTTCAGGGGGTTACAGATACGCAGTATTTT.